The 13 T cell receptor beta chains in this list originate from one sample, sequenced in a study of CD8 T cells in Susac syndrome. With random hexamers, reverse transcription was performed on roughly 0.5 to 1 ug of RNA. TCRdb itself ran the immunoSEQ multiplex PCR reads through MiXCR, one entry per CDR3 protein. The sample contains about 130,000 distinct CDR3 sequences, about 96% of which appear only once. What was sequenced was CD4+ T cells from PBMCs. The receptors stem from a human donor in good health.

The chain couples TRBV6-2 or TRBV6-3 to TRBJ2-7; maybe TRBD2 (5 bases). Per germline, CDR1 MNHEY and CDR2 SVGEGT. Trimming took 3 bases from V and 2 from J, leaving 8 bases between them. The CDR3 spans 13 residues. The CDR3 is CASSYRLPYEQYF. CDR3 nucleotide sequence: TGTGCCAGCAGTTATCGACTACCCTACGAGCAGTACTTC.

J is TRBJ2-1 and V is TRBV3-1; D may be TRBD1 (5 bases). The germline gives CDR1 LGHDT, CDR2 YNNKEL (reference sequence). Trimming took 0 bases from V and 8 from J, leaving 20 bases between them. The CDR3 length is 17 residues. The CDR3 sequence is CASSQDLIGAAVDEQFF. CDR3 DNA: TGTGCCAGCAGCCAAGATCTCATAGGGGCCGCCGTGGATGAGCAGTTCTTC.

This clonotype was seen a single time. The chain has TRBV7-9 and TRBJ2-1; a possible D gene is TRBD1 (6 bases). This CDR3 has 17 amino acids. Germline V lookup: CDR1 SEHNR, CDR2 FQNEAQ (reference sequence). With 4 bases removed from V and 5 bases from J, the gap between germline ends came to 21 bases. The CDR3 DNA is TGTGCCAGCAGCTCCGGCTACAGGGTAGCGTTCGACAATGAGCAGTTCTTC. Protein product: CASSSGYRVAFDNEQFF.

This clonotype appeared a single time. The chain recombines TRBV5-1 with TRBJ2-7; D is unclear. The CDR3 contains 14 residues. The germline V gene has CDR1 SGHRS and CDR2 YFSETQ. Between the trimmed V and J ends, which lost 4 bases and 5 bases, there was a span of 16 bases. The CDR3 loop reads CASSPRAPEHEQYF. For the CDR3, the DNA is TGCGCCAGCAGCCCGAGAGCCCCGGAGCACGAGCAGTACTTC.

The chain carries TRBV20-1 and TRBJ2-1; D not certain. The CDR3 runs to 11 residues. Germline V CDR1 and CDR2: DFQATT, SNEGSKA (reference sequence). The ends were cut back, 5 bases at V and 7 bases at J, with 9 bases in the middle. CDR3 protein: CSASLGNEQFF. The DNA for the CDR3 is TGCAGTGCTTCCCTGGGGAATGAGCAGTTCTTC.

V gene TRBV2 combines with J gene TRBJ1-4; TRBD1 agrees at 7 bases. This CDR3 is 15 amino acids long. The germline gives CDR1 SNHLY, CDR2 FYNNEI. The ends lost 2 bases at V and 8 bases at J; junction bases unmatched: 8. The CDR3 reads CASSERGGRGEKLFF. CDR3 bases: TGTGCCAGCAGTGAACGCGGTGGCAGGGGGGAAAAACTGTTTTTT. The whole variable domain, remainder taken from reference TRBV2 and TRBJ1-4, is EPEVTQTPSHQVTQMGQEVILRCVPISNHLYFYWYRQILGQKVEFLVSFYNNEISEKSEIFDDQFSVERPDGSNFTLKIRSTKLEDSAMYFCASSERGGRGEKLFFGSGTQLSVL.

The rearrangement uses TRBV3-1 and TRBJ2-5; 10 bases line up with TRBD2. This CDR3 region has 16 residues. V was clipped by 4 bases and J by 1 base; unmatched bases: 6. CDR1 is LGHDT and CDR2 is YNNKEL in the germline V gene (reference sequence). The CDR3 loop reads CASSRTSGMIQETQYF. The CDR3, as DNA: TGTGCCAGCAGCCGTACTAGCGGGATGATCCAAGAGACCCAGTACTTC.

CDR3 coding DNA: TGTGCCACCTCAGGGACCCGAATCGCTGAAGCTTTCTTT. Its translation is CATSGTRIAEAFF. V and J are TRBV15 and TRBJ1-1; TRBD1 is a possible D gene (5 bases). The CDR3 spans 13 residues. Germline V gives CDR1 LNHNV, CDR2 YYDKDF (reference sequence). V dropped 8 bases and J dropped 6 bases, with 16 bases sitting between them.

This chain uses TRBV12-3 or TRBV12-4 with TRBJ2-3; 9 nucleotides align to TRBD1. Trimming at V came to 3 bases and at J to 6 bases, leaving 4 bases not matched to a gene. This CDR3 has 14 amino acids. The CDR3 region is CASSLDRGWDTQYF. CDR3 coding DNA: TGTGCCAGCAGTTTGGACAGGGGTTGGGATACGCAGTATTTT.

J is TRBJ1-1 and V is TRBV2; weak D call: TRBD1 (5 bases). From germline, CDR1 is SNHLY and CDR2 FYNNEI. Trimming cost V 5 bases and J 7 bases, with 8 bases left between them. This CDR3 spans 11 amino acids. The CDR3 loop reads CASSPDSEAFF. The CDR3 nucleotides are TGTGCCAGCAGTCCAGACAGTGAAGCTTTCTTT. Drawing the rest from reference TRBV2 and TRBJ1-1, the complete variable domain is EPEVTQTPSHQVTQMGQEVILRCVPISNHLYFYWYRQILGQKVEFLVSFYNNEISEKSEIFDDQFSVERPDGSNFTLKIRSTKLEDSAMYFCASSPDSEAFFGQGTRLTVV.

The gene calls are TRBV7-6 and TRBJ2-3, with 12 bases lining up with TRBD2. Germline loops: CDR1 SGHVS, CDR2 FNYEAQ. There are 15 residues in the CDR3. V was pared by 5 bases and J by 6 bases, with 6 bases of the junction left unmatched. The CDR3 nucleotides read TGTGCCAGCAGCACTCGGACTAGCGGGAAGGATACGCAGTATTTT. It is translated as CASSTRTSGKDTQYF. Full variable domain (outside the CDR3, taken from reference TRBV7-6 and TRBJ2-3): GAGVSQSPRYKVTKRGQDVALRCDPISGHVSLYWYRQALGQGPEFLTYFNYEAQQDKSGLPNDRFSAERPEGSISTLTIQRTEQRDSAMYRCASSTRTSGKDTQYFGPGTRLTVL.

This sequence joins TRBV3-1 and TRBJ2-1; D unresolved. V lost 1 base and J 9 bases, leaving 7 bases between the germline ends. The CDR3 runs 12 residues. The germline V gene has CDR1 LGHDT and CDR2 YNNKEL (reference sequence). CDR3 protein: CASSQAKAEQFF. As DNA, the CDR3 is TGTGCCAGCAGCCAAGCCAAAGCTGAGCAGTTCTTC.

V and J are TRBV29-1 and TRBJ2-3; D is ambiguous. Germline V gives CDR1 SQVTM, CDR2 ANQGSEA. Trimming shortened V by 6 bases and J by 2 bases, and 9 bases separated the two germline ends. The CDR3 sequence is 12 residues long. This chain's CDR3 is CSVRTNTDTQYF. The CDR3 nucleotides read TGCAGCGTCCGAACTAACACAGATACGCAGTATTTT.